A single sample is the source of the 24 T cell receptor beta chains below, sequenced in a study of CD8+ T cells in alopecia areata. Following extraction, RNA underwent reverse transcription to cDNA, which served as the sequencing template. Measured with immunoSEQ multiplex PCR; TCRdb has only the in-frame clones, and not every one. The profile covers over 100,000 clones, none occurring a single time. The source material was lesional skin. These receptors came from a C3H/HeJ mouse with alopecia areata. Mouse strain MHC haplotype: H2-k.

This clone has at least ten counts. All gene names here are mouse names. The read terminates 4 residues before the CDR3 end, so the remaining end is supplied by the germline J gene. The chain links TRBV13-3 to TRBJ1-1; D call uncertain. The germline gives CDR1 NNHDY, CDR2 SYVADS. The CDR3 runs 12 residues. Partial CDR3 DNA: TGTGCCAGCAGTGATTGGTATGTA. Translating gives CASSDWYV. The CDR3 in full is CASSDWYVEVFF.

This clone was counted only a few times. TCRdb's protein and the DNA translation differ at residue 13; the protein here comes from the DNA. All gene names here are mouse names. The observed sequence ends 3 residues before the CDR3 terminus, with the missing tail filled in from the germline J gene. This chain connects TRBV13-1 to TRBJ1-3; 8 bases line up with TRBD1. With 0 bases clipped from V and 2 bases from J, the junction kept 4 bases outside the gene matches. CDR3 length equals 16 residues. Germline V CDR1 and CDR2: NSHNY, SYGAGN. The sequenced part of the CDR3 DNA is TGTGCCAGCAGTGATGCATCGGACAGGGCTGGAAATACG. Translating gives CASSDASDRAGNT. The full CDR3 protein is CASSDASDRAGNTLYF.

The sample holds a few counts of this clone. These gene names are mouse names. Other DNA sequences in this sample translate to the same CDR3. The CDR3 reads CASSIGGGALAEQFF. The covered CDR3 bases are TGTGCCAGCAGTATCGGTGGGGGGGCGCTTGCT. V usage is TRBV19 and J usage is TRBJ2-1; 9 bases align to TRBD2. The CDR3 end is not reached by the read, which stops 4 residues before it; the germline J gene fills it in. The V gene end was trimmed by 2 bases and the J gene end by 6 bases; junction bases not matched to a gene: 6. This CDR3 region has 15 residues. Germline CDR1 reads FNHDT; CDR2 reads SITEND (reference sequence).

Worth noting for this clone: Gene labels here are mouse ones. The CDR3 goes on 4 residues after the read ends, and that part is filled in from the germline J gene. The chain uses TRBV13-3 and TRBJ2-1; 9 positions agree with TRBD2. With V trimmed by 0 bases and J by 0 bases, 4 bases remained unmatched. The CDR3 consists of 17 residues. CDR1 NNHDY and CDR2 SYVADS come from the germline V gene. The DNA read from the CDR3 is TGTGCCAGCAGTGATGCGAGACTGGGGGATAACTATGCT. Its protein is CASSDARLGDNYA. The entire CDR3 protein reads CASSDARLGDNYAEQFF.

This clone was seen more than once but under ten times. Gene names follow the mouse nomenclature. The read falls 4 residues short of the CDR3 end, and the missing part is taken from the germline J gene. This chain links TRBV31 with TRBJ2-5, with 8 bases fitting TRBD2. Losses at the gene ends were 1 base for V and 2 bases for J; bases not matched to a gene: 5. This CDR3 has 15 amino acids. Germline lookup yields CDR1 GKSSPN and CDR2 SITVG. CDR3: CAWSPLGGPQDTQYF. The covered CDR3 bases are TGTGCCTGGAGTCCGCTGGGGGGCCCCCAAGAC.

A note on this clone: Mouse names are used for the genes. Read sequence stops 4 residues before the CDR3 end, and the germline J gene provides the missing end. This sample also contains other DNA sequences that code for the same CDR3. This rearrangement joins TRBV12-1 to TRBJ2-1; 10 nucleotides line up with TRBD2. Trimming removed 1 base from V and 4 bases from J; junction bases left unmatched: 3. This CDR3 contains 15 residues. CDR1 is SGHSN and CDR2 is HYEKVE in the germline V gene. The CDR3 loop is CASSLPGLGYAEQFF. CDR3 bases read: TGTGCCAGCTCTCTACCGGGACTGGGGTATGCT.

This clone turned up a few times. Gene names and germline refer to mouse. With the read ending 4 residues before the CDR3 end, the germline J gene is used to fill in that end. The V call is TRBV1, the J call TRBJ2-7; TRBD1 is a possible D gene (5 bases). The germline V gene encodes CDR1 NSQYPW and CDR2 LRSPGD (reference sequence). There are 13 residues in the CDR3. CDR3 region: CTCSAVQGDEQYF. Incomplete CDR3 DNA: TGCACCTGCAGTGCAGTCCAGGGAGAT. Supplemented by reference TRBV1 and TRBJ2-7, the full variable domain reads VTLLEQNPRWRLVPRGQAVNLRCILKNSQYPWMSWYQQDLQKQLQWLFTLRSPGDKEVKSLPGADYLATRVTDTELRLQVANMSQGRTLYCTCSAVQGDEQYFGPGTRLTVL.

Notes on this clone: Mouse names are used for the genes. The read halts 4 residues ahead of the CDR3 end, with the missing end drawn from the germline J gene. The genes are TRBV1 and TRBJ2-1, with 9 bases matching TRBD1. The CDR3 covers 17 residues. The germline gives CDR1 NSQYPW, CDR2 LRSPGD (reference sequence). After removal of 0 bases from V and 3 bases from J, the junction contained 6 bases not matched to a gene. The CDR3 DNA, read in part, is TGCACCTGCAGTGCAGATGGGGAGGGACAGGGCTATGCT. It encodes CTCSADGEGQGYA. The entire CDR3 sequence reads CTCSADGEGQGYAEQFF.

Points on this clone: Gene names are the mouse ones. The CDR3 goes on 4 residues after the read ends, and that part is filled in from the germline J gene. The chain employs TRBV13-3 and TRBJ2-7, with D possibly TRBD2 on 5 matching bases. V shed 3 bases and J shed 2 bases, with 6 bases lying between them. From germline, CDR1 is NNHDY and CDR2 SYVADS. This CDR3 has 12 residues. This CDR3 is CASSAWAYEQYF. Partial CDR3 DNA: TGTGCCAGCAGTGCCTGGGCCTAT.

This clone was detected only a few times. The DNA translation disagrees with the TCRdb protein at residue 11, so the protein in this description comes from the DNA. Any gene name here is a mouse gene name. With the read ending 3 residues before the CDR3 end, the germline J gene is used to fill in that end. The chain employs TRBV19 and TRBJ1-3; 9 nucleotides align to TRBD1. The CDR3 spans 14 residues. Germline V lookup: CDR1 FNHDT, CDR2 SITEND (reference sequence). V was pared by 5 bases and J by 3 bases, with 3 bases of the junction left unmatched. CDR3 sequence: CASRDRGNGNTLYF. The part of the CDR3 DNA that was read is TGTGCCAGCAGGGACAGGGGAAATGGAAATACG.

On this clone itself: Any gene name here is a mouse gene name. With the read ending 4 residues before the CDR3 end, the germline J gene is used to fill in that end. The chain links TRBV12-2 to TRBJ1-2; D might be TRBD1 (6 bases). CDR3 length: 15 residues. CDR1 and CDR2 (germline): SGHLS, HYDKME. Trimming stripped 0 bases from V and 0 bases from J, with 10 bases between. The part of the CDR3 DNA that was read is TGTGCCAGCTCTCTCGGCGGGGGGCCAAACTCC. Its protein is CASSLGGGPNS. The whole CDR3 sequence is CASSLGGGPNSDYTF.

At least ten counts were recorded for this clone. Gene names are mouse gene names. The read ends 4 residues early relative to the CDR3; the germline J gene fills the gap. The rearrangement links TRBV13-3 to TRBJ2-4; 11 bases match TRBD2. The trim removed 5 bases at V and 2 bases at J, leaving 1 base unmatched. The CDR3 spans 14 residues. The germline CDR1 and CDR2 sequences are NNHDY and SYVADS. The sequenced CDR3 bases are TGTGCCAGCAGGACTGGGGGGGTTCAAAAC. This sequence encodes CASRTGGVQN. The full CDR3 protein is CASRTGGVQNTLYF.

This clone appeared a few times. Germline and genes: mouse. The CDR3 end lies 4 residues beyond the end of the read and is filled in from the germline J gene. The V call is TRBV13-3, the J call TRBJ2-3, with a tentative D call TRBD1 (7 bases). Trimming removed 0 bases from V and 0 bases from J, with 14 bases in between. The CDR3 contains 17 residues. Germline lookup yields CDR1 NNHDY and CDR2 SYVADS. Partial CDR3 DNA: TGTGCCAGCAGTGATGCATCCCAGGGGGGTAGTGCAGAA. Translating it yields CASSDASQGGSAE. The entire CDR3 protein is CASSDASQGGSAETLYF.

In this sample, this clone turned up many times. The listed genes are named as in mouse. The missing CDR3 end, 4 residues past where the read stops, is filled in from the germline J gene. The chain is built from TRBV1 and TRBJ2-4; D is undetermined. Germline V lookup: CDR1 NSQYPW, CDR2 LRSPGD (reference sequence). CDR3 length: 15 residues. V lost 0 bases, J lost 0 bases, and 7 bases lay in between. The CDR3 bases that were read are TGCACCTGCAGTGCAGATCACAGTAGTCAAAAC. Translation gives CTCSADHSSQN. The full CDR3 is CTCSADHSSQNTLYF. The variable domain in full, with the rest retrieved from reference TRBV1 and TRBJ2-4, is VTLLEQNPRWRLVPRGQAVNLRCILKNSQYPWMSWYQQDLQKQLQWLFTLRSPGDKEVKSLPGADYLATRVTDTELRLQVANMSQGRTLYCTCSADHSSQNTLYFGAGTRLSVL.

For this clone: Mouse germline and gene names are used. Read sequence stops 4 residues before the CDR3 end, and the germline J gene provides the missing end. The chain combines TRBV13-3 with TRBJ2-7; a possible D gene is TRBD1 (6 bases). Germline CDR1 reads NNHDY; CDR2 reads SYVADS. This CDR3 is built from 12 residues. Trimming left V 3 bases short and J 3 bases short, with 7 bases between. This chain's CDR3 is CASSGTDYEQYF. CDR3 DNA, as far as it was read: TGTGCCAGCAGTGGGACAGACTAT.

This clone has just a few counts. Here the gene names and germline are mouse. The read falls 4 residues short of the CDR3 end, and the missing part is taken from the germline J gene. The chain employs TRBV1 and TRBJ2-3, with D perhaps matching TRBD2 (5 bases). Trimming shortened V by 3 bases and J by 0 bases, and 10 bases separated the two germline ends. Germline lookup yields CDR1 NSQYPW and CDR2 LRSPGD (reference sequence). The CDR3 length is 15 residues. The part of the CDR3 DNA that was read is TGCACCTGCAGTGCTTGGGGTTCTAGTGCAGAA. This translates into CTCSAWGSSAE. The complete CDR3 sequence is CTCSAWGSSAETLYF.

This clone showed up just a few times. Gene names denote mouse genes. The read stops 4 residues short of the end of the CDR3; the missing end is completed from the germline J gene. The gene calls are TRBV17 and TRBJ2-2; 10 nucleotides match TRBD1. The CDR3 loop spans 16 amino acids. The V and J ends lost 3 bases and 4 bases, in that order; junction bases with no gene match: 5. Germline V gene data show CDR1 as MNHDT and CDR2 as YYDKIL. The CDR3 loop is CASSRRDRGTTGQLYF. The CDR3 bases that were read are TGTGCTAGCAGTAGGAGGGACAGGGGTACCACCGGG.

A word on this clone: Any gene name here is a mouse gene name. The DNA ends 4 residues before the CDR3 does, and the rest of the CDR3 is filled in from the germline J gene. The J gene is TRBJ1-1, the V gene TRBV13-3; 10 bases are a match to TRBD1. The germline V gene encodes CDR1 NNHDY and CDR2 SYVADS. This CDR3 spans 15 amino acids. Losses at the gene ends were 2 bases for V and 4 bases for J; bases not matched to a gene: 5. The sequenced part of the CDR3 DNA is TGTGCCAGCAGTGAGACAGGGGGCGAGGGCACA. It translates to CASSETGGEGT. The entire CDR3 is CASSETGGEGTEVFF.

Note on this clone: Gene names denote mouse genes. The read stops 4 residues short of the end of the CDR3; the missing end is completed from the germline J gene. The chain combines TRBV13-3 with TRBJ2-4; D gene ambiguous. The CDR3 consists of 14 residues. Trimming cost V 0 bases and J 0 bases, with 5 bases left between them. Germline CDR1 is NNHDY and CDR2 is SYVADS. The CDR3 bases that were read are TGTGCCAGCAGTGATGCTCCCAGTCAAAAC. It codes for CASSDAPSQN. The full CDR3 protein is CASSDAPSQNTLYF.

This clone was seen a handful of times. Gene and germline names: mouse. The CDR3 protein is CASSRDRDSYEQYF. Partial CDR3 DNA: TGTGCTAGCAGTAGAGACAGGGATTCCTAT. This rearrangement joins TRBV17 to TRBJ2-7; a possible D gene is TRBD1 (5 bases). From the germline J gene comes the end of the CDR3, since the read stops 4 residues before it. The V gene's germline CDR1 is MNHDT and CDR2 YYDKIL. The CDR3 spans 14 residues. Trimming shortened V by 0 bases and J by 1 base, and 7 bases separated the two germline ends.

To note about this clone: The database protein in TCRdb disagrees with the DNA translation at residue 14; the sequence shown here was translated from the DNA. Gene names are mouse gene names. The CDR3 is cut off 3 residues early in the read; its end comes from the germline J gene. The V call is TRBV19, the J call TRBJ1-6, with D possibly TRBD1 on 6 matching bases. TRBJ1-6 carries the ORF label, with uncertain function. Germline V lookup: CDR1 FNHDT, CDR2 SITEND (reference sequence). CDR3 length equals 17 residues. Between the trimmed V and J ends, which lost 0 bases and 0 bases, there was a span of 10 bases. The covered CDR3 bases are TGTGCCAGCAGTATAGTCCGGGACAATTCCTATAATTCGCCC. It is translated as CASSIVRDNSYNSP. The CDR3 in full is CASSIVRDNSYNSPLYF.

This clone has more than one count but fewer than ten. Gene and germline names: mouse. The CDR3 goes on 4 residues after the read ends, and that part is filled in from the germline J gene. The J gene is TRBJ1-1, the V gene TRBV13-3, with a tentative D call TRBD1 (5 bases). The CDR3 extends over 14 amino acids. Germline assignment: CDR1 NNHDY and CDR2 SYVADS. Trimming stripped 5 bases from V and 0 bases from J, with 11 bases between. The sequenced CDR3 bases are TGTGCCAGCAGCCAAGGACAATCAAACACA. Translating it yields CASSQGQSNT. The entire CDR3 sequence reads CASSQGQSNTEVFF.

A remark on this clone: Mouse names are used for the genes. With the read ending 4 residues before the CDR3 end, the germline J gene is used to fill in that end. The gene calls are TRBV13-3 and TRBJ2-1, with 7 bases fitting TRBD1. Per germline, CDR1 NNHDY and CDR2 SYVADS. With 5 bases clipped from V and 1 base from J, the junction kept 6 bases outside the gene matches. This CDR3 spans 15 amino acids. Partial CDR3 DNA: TGTGCCAGCAGGGTCGGGACAGCCAACTATGCT. This gives the protein CASRVGTANYA. The whole CDR3 region reads CASRVGTANYAEQFF.

Regarding this clone: Gene and germline names: mouse. Read coverage stops 4 residues before the CDR3 terminus; the germline J gene supplies the remainder. The chain recombines TRBV13-1 with TRBJ2-3, with TRBD1 as a possible D gene (5 bases). V was pared by 3 bases and J by 4 bases, with 9 bases between. The CDR3 covers 13 residues. Looked up from germline, CDR1 is NSHNY and CDR2 is SYGAGN. The covered CDR3 bases are TGTGCCAGCAGTGGGACACAATCAGAA. Protein sequence: CASSGTQSE. The CDR3 as a whole reads CASSGTQSETLYF.